Following are 30 T cell receptor beta chains from one sample sequenced in a study of T cell responses to AZD1222 COVID-19 vaccine. TCRdb's table, derived via immunoSEQ multiplex PCR, lists solely in-frame clones and lacks some. The sample yields roughly 80,000 clones, approximately 90% seen once. Material: peripheral blood, obtained 28 days after the second AZD1222 dose. These receptors all stem from an adult who received the AZD1222 COVID-19 vaccine.

V gene TRBV5-1 combines with J gene TRBJ1-6, with D possibly TRBD1 on 5 matching bases. V lost 5 bases and J 0 bases, leaving 15 bases between the germline ends. The germline V gene has CDR1 SGHRS and CDR2 YFSETQ. CDR3 length: 17 amino acids. CDR3 sequence reads: CASSSPRGSSYNSPLHF. CDR3 in DNA: TGCGCCAGCAGTTCCCCCCGGGGCAGCTCCTATAATTCACCCCTCCACTTT. Looking up the rest from reference TRBV5-1 and TRBJ1-6 gives the full variable domain: KAGVTQTPRYLIKTRGQQVTLSCSPISGHRSVSWYQQTPGQGLQFLFEYFSETQRNKGNFPGRFSGRQFSNSRSEMNVSTLELGDSALYLCASSSPRGSSYNSPLHFGNGTRLTVT.

This clone was found once. The V and J genes are TRBV11-2 and TRBJ2-3; 7 bases are shared with TRBD1. The trim removed 6 bases at V and 2 bases at J, leaving 8 bases unmatched. The CDR3 consists of 15 residues. Looked up from germline, CDR1 is SGHAT and CDR2 is FQNNGV. CDR3 bases: TGTGCCAGCAGAGTTGACAGGGCCCTCACAGATACGCAGTATTTT. Amino acids: CASRVDRALTDTQYF.

The chain is built from TRBV6-6 and TRBJ1-5; D might be TRBD1 (6 bases). The CDR3 covers 14 residues. The ends were cut back, 7 bases at V and 2 bases at J, with 12 bases in the middle. Germline V gene lookup returns CDR1 MNHNY and CDR2 SVGAGI (reference sequence). Here the CDR3 reads CASNLEGGNQPQHF. The CDR3 DNA reads as TGTGCCAGCAATCTGGAGGGGGGCAATCAGCCCCAGCATTTT.

This rearrangement joins TRBV19 to TRBJ1-1; D possibly corresponds to TRBD1 (6 bases). CDR3 length equals 15 residues. Germline V lookup: CDR1 LNHDA, CDR2 SQIVND (reference sequence). With 3 bases removed from V and 3 bases from J, the gap between germline ends came to 14 bases. CDR3 nucleotides: TGTGCCAGTAGTATCGACAGGTGGGGGGACACTGAAGCTTTCTTT. Translated: CASSIDRWGDTEAFF.

The CDR3 DNA follows: TGCGCCAGCAGCCAAGATCCCGGTACTGGAAACACCATATATTTT. Translated: CASSQDPGTGNTIYF. The chain links TRBV4-3 to TRBJ1-3; D uncertain. V lost 0 bases to trimming and J lost 2 bases, with 8 bases between them. Germline V CDR1 and CDR2: LGHNA, YSLEER. This CDR3 has 15 amino acids.

V usage is TRBV6-1 and J usage is TRBJ1-4, with TRBD1 identical over 9 bases. The germline V gene has CDR1 MNHNS and CDR2 SASEGT. CDR3 length equals 15 residues. Trimming at V came to 3 bases and at J to 6 bases, leaving 5 bases not matched to a gene. The CDR3 DNA reads TGTGCCAGCAGTGACAAAGACAGGGGGTATGAAAAACTGTTTTTT. Protein sequence: CASSDKDRGYEKLFF.

V and J are TRBV29-1 and TRBJ2-2; 7 bases align to TRBD1. The trim removed 0 bases at V and 7 bases at J, leaving 8 bases unmatched. CDR1 and CDR2 (germline): SQVTM, ANQGSEA. The CDR3 loop spans 15 amino acids. CDR3 sequence reads: CSVEEARGWVGELFF. CDR3 coding DNA: TGCAGCGTTGAAGAGGCCAGGGGGTGGGTCGGGGAGCTGTTTTTT.

V usage is TRBV7-9 and J usage is TRBJ2-1; perhaps TRBD1 as D (5 bases). CDR1 and CDR2 from the germline V gene are SEHNR and FQNEAQ (reference sequence). V lost 3 bases and J 7 bases, leaving 13 bases between the germline ends. The CDR3 runs to 14 residues. This CDR3 reads CASSFATASNEQFF. The CDR3 DNA is TGTGCCAGCAGCTTCGCGACAGCCTCTAATGAGCAGTTCTTC.

V usage is TRBV19 and J usage is TRBJ2-7, with D maybe TRBD1 (6 bases). CDR1 and CDR2 from the germline V gene are LNHDA and SQIVND (reference sequence). The CDR3 has 13 residues. Trimming shortened V by 9 bases and J by 0 bases, and 12 bases separated the two germline ends. Written as DNA, the CDR3 is TGTGCCAGCACTACAGGGAACTCCTACGAGCAGTACTTC. Translation: CASTTGNSYEQYF.

This chain joins TRBV24-1 and TRBJ1-2; 9 bases are a match to TRBD1. The V and J ends lost 4 bases and 7 bases, in that order; junction bases with no gene match: 9. The CDR3 is made up of 15 amino acids. Germline loops: CDR1 KGHDR, CDR2 SFDVKD. The CDR3 region has the DNA TGTGCCACCAGTGACCGGGACAGGGTATTCGGTGGCTACACCTTC. This encodes CATSDRDRVFGGYTF.

The V call is TRBV12-3 or TRBV12-4, the J call TRBJ1-2; no reliable D call. The ends were cut back, 1 base at V and 2 bases at J, with 2 bases in the middle. This CDR3 comprises 12 residues. CDR3 region: CASSLGNYGYTF. CDR3 nucleotide sequence: TGTGCCAGCAGTTTAGGGAACTATGGCTACACCTTC.

The CDR3 loop is CASSQDQVSPLHF. CDR3 DNA sequence: TGCGCCAGCAGCCAGGACCAGGTTTCACCCCTCCACTTT. The rearrangement links TRBV4-3 to TRBJ1-6; D ambiguous. Germline V gives CDR1 LGHNA, CDR2 YSLEER. Deletions cut 3 bases from V and 9 bases from J, with 9 bases between. The length of the CDR3 is 13 residues.

The gene calls are TRBV18 and TRBJ1-1, with 8 bases that match TRBD1. The CDR3 is 16 amino acids. Germline lookup yields CDR1 KGHSH and CDR2 LQKENI. V shed 3 bases, J shed 1 base, and the junction held 7 bases outside the gene matches. The CDR3 DNA sequence: TGTGCCAGCTCACCTACCCAGGGGGCGGAGAACACTGAAGCTTTCTTT. Translated, it gives CASSPTQGAENTEAFF.

The gene calls are TRBV28 and TRBJ2-1; TRBD1 or TRBD2 may be the D gene (6 bases each). CDR1 is MDHEN, CDR2 SYDVKM, per germline. The CDR3 length is 14 residues. Trimming shortened V by 3 bases and J by 8 bases, and 14 bases separated the two germline ends. The CDR3 reads CASSLPGATDEQFF. DNA for the CDR3: TGTGCCAGCAGTTTGCCGGGGGCGACCGATGAGCAGTTCTTC.

DNA for the CDR3: TGCGCCAGCAGTTCACAGGGGTCTGGGGCCAACGTCCTGACTTTC. Protein product: CASSSQGSGANVLTF. The chain couples TRBV10-1 to TRBJ2-6; 7 bases line up with TRBD1. CDR1 and CDR2 (germline): WNHNN, SYGVQD (reference sequence). The CDR3 runs 15 residues. Trimming at V came to 5 bases and at J to 1 base, leaving 2 bases not matched to a gene.

This clone has just a few counts. The chain joins TRBV9 to TRBJ1-4, with 7 bases lining up with TRBD1. CDR1 is SGDLS, CDR2 YYNGEE, per germline. CDR3 length: 15 amino acids. Trimming took 2 bases from V and 2 from J; bases not matched to a gene: 3. Here the CDR3 reads CASSVSQGTNEKLFF. The DNA for the CDR3 is TGTGCCAGCAGCGTCTCACAGGGGACTAATGAAAAACTGTTTTTT.

The CDR3 DNA follows: TGTGCCATCAGTGACGGACCGAACACTGAAGCTTTCTTT. This translates into CAISDGPNTEAFF. The V gene is TRBV10-3, the J gene TRBJ1-1; no firm D call. Germline loops: CDR1 ENHRY, CDR2 SYGVKD. V shed 3 bases and J shed 1 base, with 6 bases lying between them. The CDR3 spans 13 residues.

The J gene is TRBJ2-5, the V gene TRBV2; 11 nucleotides align to TRBD2. CDR1 is SNHLY, CDR2 FYNNEI, per germline. J gave up 7 bases and V 6 bases, and 10 bases lay outside the gene matches. The length of the CDR3 is 15 residues. This CDR3 is CASRTGLAGGRTQYF. CDR3 sequence (DNA): TGTGCCAGCAGAACTGGACTAGCGGGTGGGCGGACCCAGTACTTC.

The chain has TRBV7-2 and TRBJ2-4; D is unresolved. Trimming removed 5 bases at V and 0 bases at J, with 8 bases between. CDR3 length: 14 amino acids. From germline, CDR1 is SGHTA and CDR2 FQGNSA. The CDR3 DNA follows: TGTGCCAGCAGCCGTACAATAGCCAAAAACATTCAGTACTTC. This encodes CASSRTIAKNIQYF.

This rearrangement joins TRBV9 to TRBJ2-1, with 9 bases identical to TRBD1. V dropped 2 bases and J dropped 7; count of bases not matched to a gene: 10. The CDR3 extends over 16 amino acids. CDR1 is SGDLS, CDR2 YYNGEE, per germline. The CDR3: CASSVSRDRVLNEQFF. For the CDR3, the DNA is TGTGCCAGCAGCGTTTCGAGGGACAGGGTATTAAATGAGCAGTTCTTC.

The rearrangement uses TRBV6-2 or TRBV6-3 and TRBJ2-6; 7 bases are a match to TRBD2. Trimming took 1 base from V and 0 from J; bases not matched to a gene: 3. CDR3 size: 17 residues. The germline V gene has CDR1 MNHEY and CDR2 SVGEGT. The CDR3 here is CASSYWGGSSGANVLTF. CDR3 sequence (DNA): TGTGCCAGCAGTTACTGGGGGGGGAGCTCTGGGGCCAACGTCCTGACTTTC.

The chain couples TRBV9 to TRBJ1-2; possible D gene TRBD1, 6 bases. The CDR3 covers 15 residues. V lost 6 bases, J lost 2 bases, and 17 bases lay in between. Germline V gene data show CDR1 as SGDLS and CDR2 as YYNGEE. Written as DNA, the CDR3 is TGTGCCAGCACCCACACAGGGATTGGAAACTATGGCTACACCTTC. This sequence encodes CASTHTGIGNYGYTF.

V and J are TRBV11-3 and TRBJ2-7; D not certain. Trimming pared 5 bases from V and 1 base from J, leaving 9 bases between. CDR3 length equals 13 residues. Germline V gene sequence: CDR1 SGHNT, CDR2 YENEEA. Here the CDR3 reads CASSPAASYEQYF. CDR3 DNA sequence: TGTGCCAGCAGCCCAGCTGCGTCCTACGAGCAGTACTTC.

The chain recombines TRBV13 with TRBJ1-4; 9 nucleotides agree with TRBD1. Germline assignment: CDR1 PRHDT and CDR2 FYEKMQ (reference sequence). Germline trimming cut 5 bases from V and 3 bases from J; bases unmatched to any gene: 4. The CDR3 runs to 15 residues. The CDR3, as DNA: TGTGCCAGCAGCCCCCGGGACAGGGCTAATGAAAAACTGTTTTTT. Translation gives CASSPRDRANEKLFF.

The rearrangement uses TRBV7-3 and TRBJ2-1, with a tentative D call TRBD2 (5 bases). The CDR3 runs to 12 residues. Germline V CDR1 and CDR2: SGHTA, FQGTGA. Trimming removed 2 bases at V and 10 bases at J, with 9 bases between. As DNA, the CDR3 is TGTGCCAGCAGCTTAGACTCGGGAGAGCAGTTCTTC. Translated: CASSLDSGEQFF.

In its sample, this clone was seen a few times. The chain couples TRBV7-8 to TRBJ1-2; possible D gene TRBD1, 6 bases. Trimming removed 1 base at V and 5 bases at J, with 14 bases between. CDR3 length: 15 residues. Germline CDR1 reads SGHVS; CDR2 reads FQNEAQ. CDR3 in amino acids: CASSLVQGWWYGYTF. Here the CDR3 DNA reads TGTGCCAGCAGCTTAGTCCAGGGGTGGTGGTATGGCTACACCTTC.

The gene calls are TRBV7-9 and TRBJ1-1; the D gene is possibly TRBD1 (5 bases). The germline V gene has CDR1 SEHNR and CDR2 FQNEAQ (reference sequence). The CDR3 spans 13 residues. V was pared by 3 bases and J by 2 bases, with 7 bases between. The chain's CDR3 is CASSFDSNTEAFF. CDR3 nucleotide sequence: TGTGCCAGCAGCTTTGACAGTAACACTGAAGCTTTCTTT. Full variable domain (remainder filled in from reference TRBV7-9 and TRBJ1-1): DTGVSQNPRHKITKRGQNVTFRCDPISEHNRLYWYRQTLGQGPEFLTYFQNEAQLEKSRLLSDRFSAERPKGSFSTLEIQRTEQGDSAMYLCASSFDSNTEAFFGQGTRLTVV.

For the CDR3, the DNA is TGTGCCAGCAGCTACCTTCTTGGGTCCTTTTCTCCCCAGCATTTT. Its translation is CASSYLLGSFSPQHF. The J gene is TRBJ1-5, the V gene TRBV5-6; D is unresolved. Germline V gives CDR1 SGHDT, CDR2 YYEEEE. There are 15 residues in the CDR3. With 3 bases removed from V and 10 bases from J, the gap between germline ends came to 20 bases. The variable domain in full, completed from reference TRBV5-6 and TRBJ1-5, reads DAGVTQSPTHLIKTRGQQVTLRCSPKSGHDTVSWYQQALGQGPQFIFQYYEEEERQRGNFPDRFSGHQFPNYSSELNVNALLLGDSALYLCASSYLLGSFSPQHFGDGTRLSIL.

V gene TRBV3-1 (or the pseudogene TRBV3-2) combines with J gene TRBJ1-2, with TRBD1 matching over 7 bases. The germline CDR1 and CDR2 sequences are LGHDT and YNNKEL (reference sequence). V shed 2 bases and J 8 bases; nucleotides not matched to a gene: 5. The CDR3 is 13 residues long. DNA of the CDR3: TGTGCCAGCAGCCAAAGACAGGGAGGAGGCTACACCTTC. The encoded protein is CASSQRQGGGYTF.

The gene calls are TRBV6-2 or TRBV6-3 and TRBJ2-2; 9 nucleotides agree with TRBD1. Germline V gene sequence: CDR1 MNHEY, CDR2 SVGEGT. With V trimmed by 4 bases and J by 7 bases, 7 bases remained unmatched. CDR3 length: 15 amino acids. The CDR3 bases are TGTGCCAGCAGTTTCGGACAGGGGAAAATCGGGGAGCTGTTTTTT. It is translated as CASSFGQGKIGELFF.